The 9 T cell receptor beta chains below were found in one sample sequenced in a study of blood T cell repertoires in COVID-19. Some clones are missing from TCRdb's copy, which holds only in-frame ones; the method was immunoSEQ multiplex PCR. Of 40,000 to 55,000 clones listed, roughly 92% were seen once; the top ten hold about 0.4%. The specimen was peripheral blood. These receptors came from a man over 45 with COVID-19, enrolled during active disease.

This sequence joins TRBV18 and TRBJ2-7, with 8 positions matching TRBD1. In germline, CDR1 is KGHSH, CDR2 LQKENI. V dropped 4 bases and J dropped 7; count of bases not matched to a gene: 12. The CDR3 is 15 amino acids. CDR3 sequence: CASSREARGLSEQYF. The CDR3 DNA reads TGTGCCAGCTCACGGGAGGCCAGGGGGCTTAGTGAGCAGTACTTC.

The V gene is TRBV7-9, the J gene TRBJ2-3; 9 bases match TRBD2. The germline V gene has CDR1 SEHNR and CDR2 FQNEAQ (reference sequence). The V segment lost 0 bases and the J segment 6 bases; nucleotides outside the gene matches: 10. This CDR3 contains 17 residues. DNA for the CDR3: TGTGCCAGCAGCTTAGCCGGTATAGCGGGAGAGGGTGATACGCAGTATTTT. Translation: CASSLAGIAGEGDTQYF.

The rearrangement joins TRBV28 to TRBJ2-5; 11 nucleotides agree with TRBD1. The CDR3 totals 16 residues. The V gene end was trimmed by 5 bases and the J gene end by 5 bases; junction bases not matched to a gene: 10. CDR1 and CDR2 (germline): MDHEN, SYDVKM. CDR3 bases: TGTGCCAGCAGTCATGGGACAGGGGGTATGATGGAGACCCAGTACTTC. As protein: CASSHGTGGMMETQYF.

CDR3 amino acids: CASSLVTTGDTEAFF. CDR3 DNA sequence: TGTGCCAGCAGCTTGGTGACAACGGGGGACACTGAAGCTTTCTTT. The chain has TRBV5-5 and TRBJ1-1, with a possible D match to TRBD1 (5 bases). The CDR3 contains 15 residues. Germline V CDR1 and CDR2: SGHKS, YYEKEE (reference sequence). V was clipped by 0 bases and J by 3 bases, with 12 bases between them.

V usage is TRBV5-5 and J usage is TRBJ1-2, with 8 nucleotides matching TRBD1. This CDR3 region has 14 residues. J lost 3 bases, V lost 4 bases, and 5 bases had no gene match. CDR1 is SGHKS, CDR2 YYEKEE, per germline (reference sequence). CDR3 nucleotides: TGTGCCAGCAGCACAGCACAGGGGGACTATGGCTACACCTTC. Its protein is CASSTAQGDYGYTF.

This chain connects TRBV4-3 to TRBJ2-7; 9 bases match TRBD2. This CDR3 contains 15 residues. J lost 3 bases, V lost 1 base, and 4 bases had no gene match. Germline V gene lookup returns CDR1 LGHNA and CDR2 YSLEER. The CDR3 protein is CASSQVLAGSYEQYF. The CDR3 bases are TGCGCCAGCAGCCAAGTTCTAGCGGGAAGCTACGAGCAGTACTTC.

The CDR3 DNA reads as TGTGCCAGCAGCTTAGGGAGATTACGGGAGCTGTTTTTT. Amino acid sequence: CASSLGRLRELFF. The chain couples TRBV5-6 to TRBJ2-2; TRBD2 is a possible D gene (5 bases). The CDR3 has 13 residues. From germline, CDR1 is SGHDT and CDR2 YYEEEE. Trimming took 2 bases from V and 9 from J, leaving 11 bases between them.

The chain's CDR3 is CASSIGLAGGLDGELFF. The DNA for the CDR3 is TGTGCCAGCAGCATCGGACTAGCGGGAGGTTTGGACGGGGAGCTGTTTTTT. The chain combines TRBV11-3 with TRBJ2-2; 14 nucleotides match TRBD2. The length of the CDR3 is 17 residues. Germline V gives CDR1 SGHNT, CDR2 YENEEA. J gave up 7 bases and V 5 bases, and 9 bases lay outside the gene matches.

This chain joins TRBV29-1 and TRBJ2-2; TRBD1 is a possible D gene (6 bases). Germline loops: CDR1 SQVTM, CDR2 ANQGSEA. The CDR3 has 14 residues. V shed 6 bases and J shed 0 bases, with 11 bases lying between them. The CDR3 bases are TGCAGCGTCTCACAGGGAACGAACACCGGGGAGCTGTTTTTT. Translating gives CSVSQGTNTGELFF.